The 26 T cell receptor beta chains below come from one sample, sequenced in a study of CD8 T cells in ankylosing spondylitis. In TCRdb, the 5' RACE reads were re-called with MiXCR into one record per CDR3 protein. The top ten hold roughly 0.99% of the sample, which has 350,000 or so distinct CDR3 sequences, roughly 15% seen once. The sequenced sample consisted of blood, either unsorted or a sorted T cell fraction (not recorded which). Receptors originate from a male donor with ankylosing spondylitis or in good health (not recorded which).

This clonotype occurred a few times. The chain combines TRBV5-1 with TRBJ1-2; possibly TRBD1 for D (6 bases). Between the trimmed V and J ends, which lost 0 bases and 8 bases, there was a span of 11 bases. The CDR3 runs 13 residues. In germline, CDR1 is SGHRS, CDR2 YFSETQ. CDR3 in DNA: TGCGCCAGCAGCTTGGACAGGGCTGAAGGCTACACCTTC. Its translation: CASSLDRAEGYTF.

This clonotype was seen a few times. CDR3 in amino acids: CASSQGTSGLNQETQYF. CDR3 sequence (DNA): TGTGCCAGCAGCCAAGGGACTAGCGGGCTTAACCAAGAGACCCAGTACTTC. The V call is TRBV7-8, the J call TRBJ2-5; 12 bases agree with TRBD2. Trimming at V came to 5 bases and at J to 0 bases, leaving 7 bases not matched to a gene. The CDR3 is 17 amino acids. CDR1 and CDR2 (germline): SGHVS, FQNEAQ.

This clonotype was seen many times. V usage is TRBV5-1 and J usage is TRBJ1-2; 12 bases line up with TRBD1. The CDR3 length is 17 residues. V lost 3 bases to trimming and J lost 8 bases; unmatched junction nucleotides: 14. Germline V gene lookup returns CDR1 SGHRS and CDR2 YFSETQ. CDR3 region: CASSSSGTGGAEVGYTF. In nucleotides, the CDR3 is TGCGCCAGCAGCTCGTCCGGGACAGGGGGCGCTGAGGTGGGCTACACCTTC. Full variable domain (remainder filled in from reference TRBV5-1 and TRBJ1-2): KAGVTQTPRYLIKTRGQQVTLSCSPISGHRSVSWYQQTPGQGLQFLFEYFSETQRNKGNFPGRFSGRQFSNSRSEMNVSTLELGDSALYLCASSSSGTGGAEVGYTFGSGTRLTVV.

CDR3 nucleotides: TGTGCCAGCAGCCAAGGACCAGGGGGATCCTACGAGCAGTACTTC. Translation gives CASSQGPGGSYEQYF. V is TRBV4-2 and J is TRBJ2-7; 7 bases line up with TRBD1. J lost 1 base, V lost 1 base, and 4 bases had no gene match. CDR1 and CDR2 (germline): LGHNA, YNFKEQ. This CDR3 has 15 amino acids.

The V and J genes are TRBV29-1 and TRBJ1-1, with a tentative D call TRBD1 (6 bases). Germline V gene sequence: CDR1 SQVTM, CDR2 ANQGSEA. The CDR3 is 15 residues long. Trimming cost V 4 bases and J 0 bases, with 15 bases left between them. CDR3 amino acids: CSVGLGQFMNTEAFF. DNA of the CDR3: TGCAGCGTTGGTCTCGGACAGTTCATGAACACTGAAGCTTTCTTT.

The chain joins TRBV3-1 to TRBJ1-2; D ambiguous. Germline-derived CDR1 and CDR2 are LGHDT and YNNKEL (reference sequence). V was pared by 1 base and J by 7 bases, with 13 bases between. The CDR3 runs 14 residues. This CDR3 reads CASSQVGRISGYTF. In DNA form, the CDR3 reads TGTGCCAGCAGCCAAGTGGGCAGAATCTCTGGCTACACCTTC. The full variable domain, in which reference TRBV3-1 and TRBJ1-2 provide the parts outside the CDR3, is DTAVSQTPKYLVTQMGNDKSIKCEQNLGHDTMYWYKQDSKKFLKIMFSYNNKELIINETVPNRFSPKSPDKAHLNLHINSLELGDSAVYFCASSQVGRISGYTFGSGTRLTVV.

The chain employs TRBV10-3 and TRBJ2-2; no firm D call. There are 12 residues in the CDR3. The V end was cut by 2 bases, the J end by 7 bases, with 5 bases between. CDR1 ENHRY and CDR2 SYGVKD come from the germline V gene. The CDR3 loop is CAISEGHGELFF. CDR3 nucleotide sequence: TGTGCCATCAGTGAGGGCCACGGGGAGCTGTTTTTT.

The chain carries TRBV5-1 and TRBJ2-5, with D possibly being TRBD1 or TRBD2 (7 bases each). The CDR3 consists of 15 residues. V lost 4 bases, J lost 4 bases, and 17 bases lay in between. In germline, CDR1 is SGHRS, CDR2 YFSETQ. The CDR3 sequence: CASSPRGGGLETQYF. The CDR3 DNA is TGCGCCAGCAGCCCCAGGGGAGGGGGCCTAGAGACCCAGTACTTC.

There are many counts of this clonotype. The V call is TRBV12-3 or TRBV12-4, the J call TRBJ2-1; tentative D call: TRBD2 (5 bases). Trimming shortened V by 6 bases and J by 4 bases, and 13 bases separated the two germline ends. The CDR3 consists of 14 residues. In DNA form, the CDR3 reads TGTGCCAGCAGGGTGGGCGGACTTTACAATGAGCAGTTCTTC. Protein product: CASRVGGLYNEQFF.

Details on this clonotype: A read error is possible here, since a much larger clone lies one base away. This chain connects TRBV4-1 to TRBJ2-3; perhaps TRBD2 as D (5 bases). The CDR3 runs to 13 residues. CDR1 and CDR2 (germline): MGHRA, YSYEKL. V lost 0 bases to trimming and J lost 14 bases, with 15 bases between them. The CDR3, as DNA: TGCGCCAGCAGCCAAGAGAACTGGCGGAGGCGGTATTTT. Amino acid sequence: CASSQENWRRRYF.

This clonotype was counted between two and nine times. V gene TRBV5-1 combines with J gene TRBJ2-5; TRBD1 matches at 9 bases. The CDR3 extends over 16 amino acids. V lost 0 bases and J lost 4; bases outside the gene matches: 7. Per germline, CDR1 SGHRS and CDR2 YFSETQ. CDR3 loop: CASSLAPDRGGETQYF. The CDR3 DNA reads as TGCGCCAGCAGCTTGGCCCCGGACAGGGGAGGAGAGACCCAGTACTTC.

This clonotype has only a few counts. The chain uses TRBV5-1 and TRBJ2-2, with unresolved D. The germline V gene encodes CDR1 SGHRS and CDR2 YFSETQ. Trimming took off 0 bases at V and 5 bases at J, with 11 bases between the two ends. The CDR3 is 15 residues long. This CDR3 is CASSLEYTRTGELFF. CDR3 coding DNA: TGCGCCAGCAGCTTGGAGTATACCCGTACCGGGGAGCTGTTTTTT.

This CDR3 is CATSRDDRGPETQYF. The CDR3 coding sequence is TGTGCCACCAGCAGAGATGACAGGGGGCCAGAGACCCAGTACTTC. This sequence joins TRBV15 and TRBJ2-5; 10 nucleotides line up with TRBD1. Germline V CDR1 and CDR2: LNHNV, YYDKDF (reference sequence). This CDR3 region has 15 residues. The junction had 2 bases not matched to a gene; V was cut back by 0 bases and J by 4 bases.

The CDR3 region has the DNA TGTGCCAGTAGTATAATTGGGAATCGGGAGCAGTACTTC. Translating it yields CASSIIGNREQYF. The V gene is TRBV19, the J gene TRBJ2-7; no clear D gene. V lost 2 bases and J lost 7, with 12 bases in between. The CDR3 has 13 residues. CDR1 LNHDA and CDR2 SQIVND come from the germline V gene (reference sequence).

The chain joins TRBV5-1 to TRBJ2-1, with TRBD2 matching over 9 bases. The length of the CDR3 is 12 residues. Germline CDR1 is SGHRS and CDR2 is YFSETQ. V lost 0 bases to trimming and J lost 15 bases; unmatched junction nucleotides: 4. The CDR3 spells CASSLAAGGPFF. CDR3 in DNA: TGCGCCAGCAGCTTGGCGGCGGGAGGGCCGTTCTTC. Full variable domain (remainder filled in from reference TRBV5-1 and TRBJ2-1): KAGVTQTPRYLIKTRGQQVTLSCSPISGHRSVSWYQQTPGQGLQFLFEYFSETQRNKGNFPGRFSGRQFSNSRSEMNVSTLELGDSALYLCASSLAAGGPFFGPGTRLTVL.

This clonotype was detected only a few times. The chain carries TRBV27 and TRBJ2-3; tentatively, D is TRBD2 (6 bases). V lost 5 bases to trimming and J lost 2 bases, with 17 bases between them. The germline gives CDR1 MNHEY, CDR2 SMNVEV (reference sequence). The CDR3 covers 16 residues. The CDR3 sequence: CASSRPGLRVTDTQYF. The DNA for the CDR3 is TGTGCCAGCAGTCGTCCGGGACTTAGGGTCACAGATACGCAGTATTTT.

The CDR3 DNA reads as TGCAGCGTTGAACTGGGCTCCTACGAGCAGTACTTC. It specifies CSVELGSYEQYF. This rearrangement joins TRBV29-1 to TRBJ2-7; no firm D call. CDR1 and CDR2 from the germline V gene are SQVTM and ANQGSEA. The CDR3 length is 12 residues. Trimming shortened V by 2 bases and J by 0 bases, and 5 bases separated the two germline ends.

This clonotype was found a few times. The chain carries TRBV7-8 and TRBJ2-2; TRBD2 might be the D (7 bases). Looked up from germline, CDR1 is SGHVS and CDR2 is FQNEAQ. V dropped 5 bases and J dropped 2 bases, with 15 bases sitting between them. The CDR3 has 16 residues. CDR3 sequence reads: CASSRWRGGNTGELFF. In nucleotides, the CDR3 is TGTGCCAGCAGCCGATGGAGGGGGGGTAACACCGGGGAGCTGTTTTTT.

This clonotype was picked up a small number of times. The chain joins TRBV20-1 to TRBJ2-7; 12 bases map to TRBD2. With 5 bases clipped from V and 1 base from J, the junction kept 6 bases outside the gene matches. The CDR3 length is 15 residues. Germline values: CDR1 DFQATT, CDR2 SNEGSKA (reference sequence). This CDR3 reads CSARGLAGISYEQYF. The CDR3 bases are TGCAGTGCTCGAGGACTAGCGGGGATTTCCTACGAGCAGTACTTC.

This chain uses TRBV6-1 with TRBJ2-1; D is unclear. V lost 8 bases and J 5 bases, leaving 19 bases between the germline ends. Per the germline V gene, CDR1 is MNHNS and CDR2 is SASEGT. The CDR3 sequence is 15 residues long. CDR3 in amino acids: CASSRRVAWDNEQFF. CDR3 nucleotide sequence: TGTGCCAGCTCTCGTCGGGTAGCCTGGGACAATGAGCAGTTCTTC.

The V call is TRBV4-1, the J call TRBJ2-7; a weak D match, TRBD1 (5 bases). The CDR3 consists of 15 residues. Trimming shortened V by 0 bases and J by 2 bases, and 11 bases separated the two germline ends. From germline, CDR1 is MGHRA and CDR2 YSYEKL. Here the CDR3 DNA reads TGCGCCAGCAGCCAAGATAGGGGCAGCACCTACGAGCAGTACTTC. This encodes CASSQDRGSTYEQYF.

This clonotype showed up many times. This chain connects TRBV7-9 to TRBJ2-3; 7 nucleotides line up with TRBD2. The CDR3 length is 16 residues. CDR1 is SEHNR and CDR2 is FQNEAQ in the germline V gene (reference sequence). The J segment lost 9 bases and the V segment lost 1 base, leaving 13 bases of the junction unmatched. For the CDR3, the DNA is TGTGCCAGCAGCTTAGTTGGAGGCGGGAGAGAGTTAACGCAGTATTTT. This translates into CASSLVGGGRELTQYF.

This clonotype has just a few counts. The rearrangement joins TRBV18 to TRBJ2-7; D may match TRBD1 or TRBD2 (5 bases each). Germline V lookup: CDR1 KGHSH, CDR2 LQKENI. The CDR3 runs 13 residues. V dropped 1 base and J dropped 6 bases, with 10 bases sitting between them. The DNA for the CDR3 is TGTGCCAGCTCACCACGGGACGGACTCGAGCAGTACTTC. Residues: CASSPRDGLEQYF.

This clonotype appeared many times. J is TRBJ1-5 and V is TRBV4-2; 8 positions match TRBD1. Unmatched junction bases numbered 13, after V lost 3 bases and J lost 6 bases. The germline CDR1 and CDR2 sequences are LGHNA and YNFKEQ. The CDR3 consists of 17 residues. The DNA of the CDR3 is TGTGCCAGCAGCCAGGACACCGACAGGGGCTTTGGTCAGCCCCAGCATTTT. This sequence encodes CASSQDTDRGFGQPQHF.

This clonotype was seen at least ten times. The rearrangement joins TRBV29-1 to TRBJ1-1; D unresolved. Trimming stripped 5 bases from V and 1 base from J, with 5 bases between. Per germline, CDR1 SQVTM and CDR2 ANQGSEA. This CDR3 is built from 11 residues. Written as DNA, the CDR3 is TGCAGCGTTTGGGAGAACACTGAAGCTTTCTTT. Amino acids: CSVWENTEAFF.

This clonotype was detected only a few times. This chain joins TRBV6-5 and TRBJ2-1; 9 nucleotides align to TRBD2. The CDR3 runs 15 residues. V lost 2 bases to trimming and J lost 7 bases; unmatched junction nucleotides: 6. Germline CDR1 reads MNHEY; CDR2 reads SVGAGI. CDR3 sequence reads: CASSYTGTSWNEQFF. For the CDR3, the DNA is TGTGCCAGCAGTTACACCGGGACTAGCTGGAATGAGCAGTTCTTC.